The 16 T cell receptor beta chains reported below all come from one sample, sequenced in a study of cytomegalovirus exposure and HLA in healthy donors. The PCR employed 60 Vbeta primers together with 13 Jbeta primers. The data were produced by immunoSEQ multiplex PCR, yet TCRdb's version contains in-frame clones alone and is incomplete. Of about 140,000 clones listed, around four fifths are singletons. The sample was PBMCs. The source of these receptors is a male donor in good health and CMV-seronegative.

In this sample, this clone turned up once. The sample has other DNA sequences that encode this CDR3 too. CDR3 DNA: TGCGCCAGCAGCCAAGTAGGGGGAAGGGACTCACCCCTCCACTTT. As protein: CASSQVGGRDSPLHF. The gene calls are TRBV4-1 and TRBJ1-6, with D possibly matching TRBD1 (6 bases). The CDR3 spans 15 residues. The V end lost 1 base, the J end lost 10 bases, and 14 bases lay between the germline ends. The germline V gene has CDR1 MGHRA and CDR2 YSYEKL.

V usage is TRBV14 and J usage is TRBJ2-7; no clear D. The V end was cut by 5 bases, the J end by 6 bases, with 17 bases between. The V gene's germline CDR1 is SGHDN and CDR2 FVKESK. The CDR3 is made up of 14 amino acids. The CDR3 coding sequence is TGTGCCAGCAGCTGGAGCGCACCTCCCTCCGAGCAGTACTTC. Translation gives CASSWSAPPSEQYF.

The V and J genes are TRBV5-1 and TRBJ1-4; D is undetermined. V was pared by 3 bases and J by 0 bases, with 6 bases between. Germline assignment: CDR1 SGHRS and CDR2 YFSETQ. The CDR3 contains 14 residues. CDR3 DNA sequence: TGCGCCAGCAGCTCGGCGGCAACTAATGAAAAACTGTTTTTT. Its protein is CASSSAATNEKLFF. Full variable domain (outside the CDR3, taken from reference TRBV5-1 and TRBJ1-4): KAGVTQTPRYLIKTRGQQVTLSCSPISGHRSVSWYQQTPGQGLQFLFEYFSETQRNKGNFPGRFSGRQFSNSRSEMNVSTLELGDSALYLCASSSAATNEKLFFGSGTQLSVL.

This chain's CDR3 is CASSQGQVGNQPQHF. In DNA, the CDR3 is TGCGCCAGCAGCCAGGGGCAGGTCGGTAATCAGCCCCAGCATTTT. V usage is TRBV4-1 and J usage is TRBJ1-5, with a tentative D call TRBD1 (5 bases). Germline V gene data show CDR1 as MGHRA and CDR2 as YSYEKL. The CDR3 extends over 15 amino acids. Trimming pared 3 bases from V and 4 bases from J, leaving 13 bases between.

The V and J genes are TRBV9 and TRBJ1-2; tentatively, D is TRBD1 (5 bases). V gave up 4 bases and J gave up 4 bases, with 23 bases separating them. Per germline, CDR1 SGDLS and CDR2 YYNGEE. CDR3 length: 17 amino acids. The CDR3 DNA sequence: TGTGCCAGCAGCTTCAGTGGTAGGGGCCTTGGTAGCTATGGCTACACCTTC. Protein product: CASSFSGRGLGSYGYTF.

The chain uses TRBV10-3 and TRBJ2-1, with D perhaps matching TRBD2 (5 bases). V was shortened by 5 bases and J by 14 bases, with 22 bases between the two germline ends. This CDR3 is built from 14 residues. In germline, CDR1 is ENHRY, CDR2 SYGVKD. CDR3 in amino acids: CAISLDWKEHPEFF. Written as DNA, the CDR3 is TGTGCCATCAGTTTGGACTGGAAGGAGCACCCGGAGTTCTTC.

This clone has only a few counts. The chain couples TRBV12-5 to TRBJ2-5; tentative D call: TRBD1 (5 bases). Germline-derived CDR1 and CDR2 are LGHNT and FRNRAP. Trimming pared 0 bases from V and 3 bases from J, leaving 8 bases between. The CDR3 has 14 amino acids. The CDR3 region has the DNA TGTGCTAGTGGTTTGGTACAGGCGGAAGAGACCCAGTACTTC. Translated, it gives CASGLVQAEETQYF.

V gene TRBV11-2 combines with J gene TRBJ2-5, with D unresolved. This CDR3 has 13 residues. Germline-derived CDR1 and CDR2 are SGHAT and FQNNGV. V lost 4 bases and J lost 5, with 11 bases in between. The CDR3 protein is CASSYAPRETQYF. The CDR3 nucleotides are TGTGCCAGCAGCTACGCCCCTCGGGAGACCCAGTACTTC. Full variable domain (missing parts from reference TRBV11-2 and TRBJ2-5): EAGVAQSPRYKIIEKRQSVAFWCNPISGHATLYWYQQILGQGPKLLIQFQNNGVVDDSQLPKDRFSAERLKGVDSTLKIQPAKLEDSAVYLCASSYAPRETQYFGPGTRLLVL.

The gene calls are TRBV11-1 and TRBJ2-5, with D tentatively TRBD1 (6 bases). The V end lost 1 base, the J end lost 1 base, and 16 bases lay between the germline ends. Germline values: CDR1 SGHAT, CDR2 FQDESV (reference sequence). The CDR3 runs 17 residues. The CDR3 DNA follows: TGTGCCAGCAGCTTAGATCTCCTCCGGGACATCCAAGAGACCCAGTACTTC. This sequence encodes CASSLDLLRDIQETQYF. Drawing the rest from reference TRBV11-1 and TRBJ2-5, the complete variable domain is EAEVAQSPRYKITEKSQAVAFWCDPISGHATLYWYRQILGQGPELLVQFQDESVVDDSQLPKDRFSAERLKGVDSTLKIQPAELGDSAMYLCASSLDLLRDIQETQYFGPGTRLLVL.

This chain joins TRBV5-1 and TRBJ1-3; tentatively, D is TRBD1 (6 bases). Germline CDR1 and CDR2: SGHRS and YFSETQ. Trimming removed 4 bases at V and 0 bases at J, with 17 bases between. This CDR3 spans 17 amino acids. This CDR3 reads CASSPGLQGSSGNTIYF. CDR3 nucleotides: TGCGCCAGCAGCCCGGGGCTACAGGGAAGCTCTGGAAACACCATATATTTT. Full variable domain (missing parts from reference TRBV5-1 and TRBJ1-3): KAGVTQTPRYLIKTRGQQVTLSCSPISGHRSVSWYQQTPGQGLQFLFEYFSETQRNKGNFPGRFSGRQFSNSRSEMNVSTLELGDSALYLCASSPGLQGSSGNTIYFGEGSWLTVV.

V is TRBV13 and J is TRBJ2-3; TRBD2 agrees at 11 bases. Germline CDR1 PRHDT, CDR2 FYEKMQ (reference sequence). The CDR3 runs to 16 residues. J was trimmed by 9 bases and V by 5 bases; bases with no gene match: 13. The CDR3 reads CASSPGTSGTIRTQYF. CDR3 sequence (DNA): TGTGCCAGCAGCCCAGGGACTAGCGGTACGATTCGAACGCAGTATTTT.

This clone was recorded once. The chain couples TRBV5-1 to TRBJ1-1, with TRBD1 matching over 8 bases. The CDR3 totals 14 residues. Germline V gene lookup returns CDR1 SGHRS and CDR2 YFSETQ. With 3 bases clipped from V and 1 base from J, the junction kept 2 bases outside the gene matches. CDR3 region: CASSWTGPNTEAFF. CDR3 sequence (DNA): TGCGCCAGCAGCTGGACAGGGCCGAACACTGAAGCTTTCTTT.

This chain connects TRBV9 to TRBJ2-5; tentatively, D is TRBD2 (5 bases). Germline assignment: CDR1 SGDLS and CDR2 YYNGEE. CDR3 length: 15 residues. V lost 3 bases and J lost 5, with 17 bases in between. CDR3 sequence: CASSGRSRGIETQYF. The CDR3 nucleotides are TGTGCCAGCAGCGGAAGAAGTCGGGGTATTGAGACCCAGTACTTC.

The chain couples TRBV2 to TRBJ2-7, with TRBD1 identical over 10 bases. CDR1 and CDR2 (germline): SNHLY, FYNNEI. This CDR3 is 15 amino acids long. The V segment lost 5 bases and the J segment 6 bases; nucleotides outside the gene matches: 10. CDR3 residues: CASSTHGTGASEQYF. The CDR3 bases are TGTGCCAGCAGTACCCACGGGACAGGGGCCTCCGAGCAGTACTTC.

Concerning this clone: At the DNA level, this CDR3 is encoded by other sequences in the same sample as well. This chain links TRBV5-4 with TRBJ2-7, with a possible D match to TRBD2 (6 bases). The CDR3 consists of 16 residues. Trimming left V 4 bases short and J 3 bases short, with 20 bases between. Germline V gene data show CDR1 as SGHNT and CDR2 as YYREEE (reference sequence). The CDR3 DNA follows: TGTGCCAGCAGCCCCCCCCCTAGCGAGCCCCTCTACGAGCAGTACTTC. Its translation: CASSPPPSEPLYEQYF.

This clone occurred a few times. The gene calls are TRBV15 and TRBJ2-7, with a possible D match to TRBD2 (7 bases). The germline V gene has CDR1 LNHNV and CDR2 YYDKDF (reference sequence). Trimming cost V 8 bases and J 6 bases, with 17 bases left between them. This CDR3 has 13 amino acids. CDR3 DNA sequence: TGTGCCACCTCATGGGGGGGGCGCAGCGAGCAGTACTTC. Translation: CATSWGGRSEQYF.